This T cell receptor (beta chain) appears in the sequencing data of a study of control samples from healthy donors and cancer patients (dated by TCRdb to the early 2020s). About this clone itself: Its antigen remains undetermined. The sample holds no much larger clone one base away, and base qualities are not on file.

The library was built by means of the immunoSEQ multiplex PCR assay. TCRdb's version of the immuneACCESS table is confined to in-frame rearrangements and falls short of the full clone set. An unresolved V gene accounts for under half of the shortfall where checked; the remainder is of unknown origin. Across this sample there are about 170,000 clones, with roughly 94% seen only once. 1.2% to 1.5% of the sample belongs to the ten largest clones. The CDR3 spans 16 residues, from the cysteine through the phenylalanine. This entry keeps only the CDR3 DNA: 48 bases, framed from base 1. The germline V gene (reference sequence) specifies SEHNR as CDR1 and FQNEAQ as CDR2. V loses 6 bases at its end and J loses 4 bases; junction bases beyond the gene matches: 14.

The sequenced sample consisted of blood. The V gene is TRBV7-9 and the J gene is TRBJ1-2, with 7 bases in between that match TRBD1. This receptor was identified in a woman aged 18 to 35 in good health. The CDR3 is CASSRDGRGSFYGYTF. DNA sequence: TGTGCCAGCAGTCGGGACGGCAGGGGGTCTTTCTATGGCTACACCTTC.